The present TCR beta chain was sequenced within a study of CD8 T cells in Susac syndrome. The V and J ends lost 3 bases and 2 bases respectively, with 11 bases between them. CDR3 size: 14 residues. Germline assignment: CDR1 SGHTA and CDR2 FQGNSA. RNA amounts of roughly 0.5 to 1 ug underwent reverse transcription with random hexamers. TCR beta CDR3 was amplified by immunoSEQ covering 54 Vbeta and 13 Jbeta. TCRdb reprocessed the immunoSEQ multiplex PCR reads via MiXCR and lists one record per CDR3 protein. This sample has 200,000 or so distinct CDR3 sequences, with approximately 95% found just once. CD8+ and CD4+ T cells circulating in blood were sequenced for TCR beta. Bulk CD8+ and CD4+ cells came from magnetic negative isolation; CD8+ TEMRA by FACS.

Sequencing used CD8+ T cells from PBMCs. This rearrangement joins TRBV7-2 to TRBJ2-7; D gene ambiguous. This TCR derives from a human donor with Susac syndrome. The chain's CDR3 is CASSLGLGAYEQYF. CDR3 sequence (DNA): TGTGCCAGCAGCTTGGGCCTGGGCGCCTACGAGCAGTACTTC.